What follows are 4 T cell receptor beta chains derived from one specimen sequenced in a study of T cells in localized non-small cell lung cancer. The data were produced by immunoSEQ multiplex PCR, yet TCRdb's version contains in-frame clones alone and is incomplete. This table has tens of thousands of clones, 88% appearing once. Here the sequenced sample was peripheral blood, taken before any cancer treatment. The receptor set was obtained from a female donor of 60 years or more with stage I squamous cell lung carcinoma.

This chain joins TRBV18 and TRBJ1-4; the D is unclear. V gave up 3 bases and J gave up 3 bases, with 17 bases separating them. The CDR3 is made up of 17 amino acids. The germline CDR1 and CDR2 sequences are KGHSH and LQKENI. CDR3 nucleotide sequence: TGTGCCAGCTCACCGGATGGTCCGAGCGCAGCTAATGAAAAACTGTTTTTT. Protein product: CASSPDGPSAANEKLFF.

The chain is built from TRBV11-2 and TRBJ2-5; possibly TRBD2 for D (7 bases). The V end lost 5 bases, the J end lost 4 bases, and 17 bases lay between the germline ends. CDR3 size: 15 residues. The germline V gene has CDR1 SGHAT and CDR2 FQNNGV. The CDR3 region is CASSLEGGAGETQYF. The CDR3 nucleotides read TGTGCCAGCAGCCTCGAGGGGGGGGCCGGAGAGACCCAGTACTTC.

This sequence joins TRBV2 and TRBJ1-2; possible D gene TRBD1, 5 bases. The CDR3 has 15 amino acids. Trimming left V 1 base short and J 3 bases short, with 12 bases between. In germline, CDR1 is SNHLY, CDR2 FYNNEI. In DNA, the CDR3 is TGTGCCAGCAGTGAAGGTGGTACGGGGGACTATGGCTACACCTTC. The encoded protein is CASSEGGTGDYGYTF.

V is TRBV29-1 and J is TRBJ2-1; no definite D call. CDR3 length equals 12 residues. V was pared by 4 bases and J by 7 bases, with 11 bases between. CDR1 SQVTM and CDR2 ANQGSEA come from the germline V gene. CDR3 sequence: CSVAVMVNEQFF. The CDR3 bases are TGCAGCGTTGCGGTTATGGTGAATGAGCAGTTCTTC.